One and the same sample provided the 15 T cell receptor beta chains below, sequenced in a study of shared clonotypes between healthy human individuals. TCRdb's copy holds only in-frame clones and misses some; the assay was immunoSEQ multiplex PCR. Of around 1.6 million clones in the sample, 95% to 99% are singletons; the top ten hold approximately 0.44%. The sample comprised naive CD4+ T cells sorted from blood. The subset here: CD45RA+ positively selected. These receptors were collected from a man younger than 40 in good health.

As concerns this clone: The junction shows a germline mismatch at one end, possibly a read error. The genes are TRBV29-1 and TRBJ2-5; a weak D match, TRBD1 (6 bases). The length of the CDR3 is 13 residues. Germline V gives CDR1 SQVTM, CDR2 ANQGSEA. In nucleotides, the CDR3 is TGCAGCGTTCGACAGGAACCAAGAGAGTCCCAGTACTTC. Residues: CSVRQEPRESQYF.

V gene TRBV28 combines with J gene TRBJ2-7; D gene unclear. Trimming cost V 5 bases and J 0 bases, with 14 bases left between them. The CDR3 runs to 15 residues. Looked up from germline, CDR1 is MDHEN and CDR2 is SYDVKM. This chain's CDR3 is CASSPLVITSYEQYF. The CDR3 DNA is TGTGCCAGCAGTCCCCTCGTAATCACCTCCTACGAGCAGTACTTC. Full variable domain (rest looked up from reference TRBV28 and TRBJ2-7): DVKVTQSSRYLVKRTGEKVFLECVQDMDHENMFWYRQDPGLGLRLIYFSYDVKMKEKGDIPEGYSVSREKKERFSLILESASTNQTSMYLCASSPLVITSYEQYFGPGTRLTVT.

This chain connects TRBV28 to TRBJ1-1, with D possibly TRBD1 on 5 matching bases. Germline CDR1 is MDHEN and CDR2 is SYDVKM. The V end was cut by 5 bases, the J end by 3 bases, with 19 bases between. The CDR3 totals 16 residues. CDR3 sequence: CASSITYNRWHTEAFF. The DNA for the CDR3 is TGTGCCAGCAGTATTACTTACAACAGGTGGCACACTGAAGCTTTCTTT.

V usage is TRBV10-3 and J usage is TRBJ1-1, with a tentative D call TRBD1 (6 bases). Trimming pared 9 bases from V and 0 bases from J, leaving 11 bases between. This CDR3 has 13 residues. Germline CDR1 ENHRY, CDR2 SYGVKD. The CDR3 sequence is CAIAQGLNTEAFF. The CDR3, as DNA: TGTGCCATTGCCCAGGGGTTGAACACTGAAGCTTTCTTT.

V usage is TRBV11-1 and J usage is TRBJ2-1, with 9 positions matching TRBD2. Germline values: CDR1 SGHAT, CDR2 FQDESV (reference sequence). The CDR3 sequence is 14 residues long. The J segment lost 9 bases and the V segment lost 5 bases, leaving 8 bases of the junction unmatched. CDR3 sequence: CASSTSGQYGEQFF. The CDR3 DNA is TGTGCCAGCAGCACTAGCGGGCAGTACGGTGAGCAGTTCTTC. Full variable domain (outside the CDR3, taken from reference TRBV11-1 and TRBJ2-1): EAEVAQSPRYKITEKSQAVAFWCDPISGHATLYWYRQILGQGPELLVQFQDESVVDDSQLPKDRFSAERLKGVDSTLKIQPAELGDSAMYLCASSTSGQYGEQFFGPGTRLTVL.

The DNA of the CDR3 is TGCGCCAGCAGCCAAGAGCCGGGGTTATCCTACGAGCAGTACTTC. Amino acid sequence: CASSQEPGLSYEQYF. The chain carries TRBV4-3 and TRBJ2-7, with D possibly being TRBD2 (5 bases). The V and J ends lost 0 bases and 1 base respectively, with 10 bases between them. This CDR3 comprises 15 residues. Per germline, CDR1 LGHNA and CDR2 YSLEER.

This clone was picked up one time. The chain is built from TRBV10-1 and TRBJ2-2; TRBD2 agrees at 10 bases. The trim removed 4 bases at V and 6 bases at J, leaving 8 bases unmatched. Germline CDR1 is WNHNN and CDR2 is SYGVQD (reference sequence). This CDR3 contains 16 residues. The CDR3 loop reads CASSVEREGLAGELFF. In DNA, the CDR3 is TGCGCCAGCAGTGTTGAGCGGGAGGGCCTGGCCGGGGAGCTGTTTTTT.

The chain has TRBV5-1 and TRBJ2-4; D not resolved. Germline V gene lookup returns CDR1 SGHRS and CDR2 YFSETQ. Between the trimmed V and J ends, which lost 1 base and 7 bases, there was a span of 18 bases. This CDR3 region has 16 residues. CDR3 in amino acids: CASSLLPTVGRNIQYF. The CDR3 DNA reads TGCGCCAGCAGCTTGCTACCTACAGTCGGTCGGAACATTCAGTACTTC.

V and J are TRBV19 and TRBJ2-7, with 8 bases fitting TRBD1. Trimming removed 6 bases from V and 3 bases from J; junction bases left unmatched: 10. This CDR3 is 15 amino acids long. Looked up from germline, CDR1 is LNHDA and CDR2 is SQIVND (reference sequence). The CDR3 protein is CASRASGTGLYEQYF. Here the CDR3 DNA reads TGTGCCAGTAGGGCCTCCGGGACAGGCCTCTACGAGCAGTACTTC.

The genes are TRBV6-5 and TRBJ2-3, with D hard to call. Trimming shortened V by 7 bases and J by 0 bases, and 14 bases separated the two germline ends. Germline CDR1 is MNHEY and CDR2 is SVGAGI. There are 15 residues in the CDR3. This CDR3 reads CASTHSGGSTDTQYF. DNA of the CDR3: TGTGCCAGCACTCATTCCGGCGGAAGCACAGATACGCAGTATTTT.

J is TRBJ1-5 and V is TRBV23-1; D not certain. TRBV23-1 is sorted into the ORF group, with uncertain function. CDR3 length: 13 residues. V lost 2 bases and J 6 bases, leaving 8 bases between the germline ends. Written as DNA, the CDR3 is TGCGCCAGCAGTCAAGCGGGTCCTCAGCCCCAGCATTTT. This encodes CASSQAGPQPQHF.

This chain uses TRBV5-4 with TRBJ1-4; 8 nucleotides line up with TRBD1. The CDR3 totals 15 residues. J gave up 8 bases and V 2 bases, and 8 bases lay outside the gene matches. Germline CDR1 is SGHNT and CDR2 is YYREEE (reference sequence). The CDR3 DNA is TGTGCCAGCAGCTTCTCAGGGGGCGCTGGAGAAAAACTGTTTTTT. It yields the protein CASSFSGGAGEKLFF.

The gene calls are TRBV4-1 and TRBJ2-3; D gene uncertain. V was cut by 6 bases and J by 5 bases, with 12 bases left in between. The CDR3 has 13 amino acids. The germline V gene encodes CDR1 MGHRA and CDR2 YSYEKL. In DNA, the CDR3 is TGCGCCAGCAGATTCGTGGGCGGAGATACGCAGTATTTT. Amino acids: CASRFVGGDTQYF.

Worth noting for this clone: Within the sample, other DNA sequences also encode this same CDR3. This chain links TRBV28 with TRBJ1-2, with D perhaps TRBD1 (6 bases). Between the trimmed V and J ends, which lost 2 bases and 6 bases, there was a span of 10 bases. This CDR3 spans 13 amino acids. Germline CDR1 and CDR2: MDHEN and SYDVKM. The CDR3 DNA is TGTGCCAGCAGTTTACCGGGGGGCAATGGCTACACCTTC. This encodes CASSLPGGNGYTF.

This chain uses TRBV2 with TRBJ1-5; 9 bases are shared with TRBD1. V lost 6 bases, J lost 7 bases, and 10 bases stayed unmatched. This CDR3 comprises 15 residues. In germline, CDR1 is SNHLY, CDR2 FYNNEI. The CDR3 DNA sequence: TGTGCCAGCAGACCTAGGACAGGGGACCGACAGCCCCAGCATTTT. It translates to CASRPRTGDRQPQHF.